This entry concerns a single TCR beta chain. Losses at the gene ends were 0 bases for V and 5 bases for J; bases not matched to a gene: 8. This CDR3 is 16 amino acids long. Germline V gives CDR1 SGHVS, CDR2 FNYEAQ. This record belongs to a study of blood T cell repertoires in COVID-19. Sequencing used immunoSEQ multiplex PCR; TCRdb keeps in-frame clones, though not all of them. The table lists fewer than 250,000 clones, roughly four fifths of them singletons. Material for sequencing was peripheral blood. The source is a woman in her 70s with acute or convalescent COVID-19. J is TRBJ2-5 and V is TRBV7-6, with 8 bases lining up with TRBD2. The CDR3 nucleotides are TGTGCCAGCAGCTTAGCGGCAGCGGGGGCCCGGGAGACCCAGTACTTC. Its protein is CASSLAAAGARETQYF. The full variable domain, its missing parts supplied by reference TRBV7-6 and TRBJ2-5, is GAGVSQSPRYKVTKRGQDVALRCDPISGHVSLYWYRQALGQGPEFLTYFNYEAQQDKSGLPNDRFSAERPEGSISTLTIQRTEQRDSAMYRCASSLAAAGARETQYFGPGTRLLVL.